This T cell receptor (beta chain) was sequenced during a study of identical twins' blood T cells. Turning to the study itself: About 50 million reads covered about 6 alpha-chain and about 6 beta-chain libraries.

The CDR3 has 15 residues. Germline V gene data show CDR1 as SGHDT and CDR2 as YYEEEE. Trimming cost V 4 bases and J 0 bases, with 13 bases left between them. Likely shared infections and vaccines: all three twin pairs were reared together. Whole-study results and caveats: Twin repertoire similarity may partly reflect shared environment.

On this clonotype: The antigen remains unidentified.

TCR cDNA libraries came from RNA via a modified published protocol. Using its own MiXCR run on the 5' RACE reads, TCRdb lists one record per CDR3 protein. The sample yields hundreds of thousands of distinct CDR3 sequences, over 25% seen once. The V gene is TRBV5-6, the J gene TRBJ1-2; D ambiguous. Sequenced material: PBMCs. The clonotype originates from a woman aged 18-49 years in good health. CDR3 residues: CASSHDADANYGYTF. CDR3 nucleotide sequence: TGTGCCAGCAGCCATGACGCAGATGCTAACTATGGCTACACCTTC.